This TCR beta chain came from a study of cytomegalovirus exposure and HLA in healthy donors. Study conclusions and caveats: The investigators catalogued 150 to 200 TCR beta chains as cytomegalovirus-associated. When presence/absence was analysed, sequencing depth was taken to be roughly uniform across donors. A later analysis linked a missense DCLRE1C variant to TCR beta V- and J-gene trimming.

Vbeta (60) and Jbeta (13) primers were used in the PCR. Produced via immunoSEQ multiplex PCR; TCRdb's table is partial and in-frame only. The sample holds over 120,000 clones, approximately 84% seen once. Germline CDR1 MNHNS, CDR2 SASEGT. This CDR3 is built from 15 residues. Trimming removed 6 bases from V and 0 bases from J, with 14 bases in between. Details on this clone: The antigen is undetermined.

The chain couples TRBV6-1 to TRBJ1-2; the D gene is possibly TRBD1 (5 bases). The receptor's source is a man aged 25 to 45 in good health and CMV-seropositive. Sequenced sample: PBMCs. Written as DNA, the CDR3 is TGTGCCAGCAGGCCGACAGTACAAGCTAACTATGGCTACACCTTC. Translation: CASRPTVQANYGYTF.